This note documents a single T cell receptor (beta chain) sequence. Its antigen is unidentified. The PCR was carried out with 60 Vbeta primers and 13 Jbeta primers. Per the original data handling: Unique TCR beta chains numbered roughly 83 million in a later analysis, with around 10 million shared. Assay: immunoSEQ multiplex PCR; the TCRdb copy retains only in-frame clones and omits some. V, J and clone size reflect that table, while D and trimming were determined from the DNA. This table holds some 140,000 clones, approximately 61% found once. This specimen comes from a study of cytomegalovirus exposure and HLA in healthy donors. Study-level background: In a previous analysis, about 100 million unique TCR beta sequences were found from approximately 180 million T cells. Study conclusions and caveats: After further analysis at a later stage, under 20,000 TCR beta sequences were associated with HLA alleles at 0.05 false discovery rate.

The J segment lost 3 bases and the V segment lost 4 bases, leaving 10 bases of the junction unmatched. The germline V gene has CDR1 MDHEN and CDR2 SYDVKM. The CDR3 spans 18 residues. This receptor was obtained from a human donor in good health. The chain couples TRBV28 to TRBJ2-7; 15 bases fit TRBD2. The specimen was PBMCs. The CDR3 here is CASSSRTSGRAGFYEQYF. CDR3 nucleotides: TGTGCCAGCAGTTCCAGGACTAGCGGGAGGGCCGGTTTCTACGAGCAGTACTTC.